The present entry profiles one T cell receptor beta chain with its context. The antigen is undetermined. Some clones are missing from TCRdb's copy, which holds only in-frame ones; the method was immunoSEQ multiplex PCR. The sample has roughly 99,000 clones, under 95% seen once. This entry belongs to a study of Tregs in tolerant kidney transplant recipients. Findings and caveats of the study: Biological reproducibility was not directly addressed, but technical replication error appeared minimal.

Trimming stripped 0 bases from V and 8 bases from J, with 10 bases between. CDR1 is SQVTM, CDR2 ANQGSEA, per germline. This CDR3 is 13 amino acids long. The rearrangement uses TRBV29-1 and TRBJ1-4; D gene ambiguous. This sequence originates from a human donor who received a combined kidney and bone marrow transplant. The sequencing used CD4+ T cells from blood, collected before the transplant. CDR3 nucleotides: TGCAGCGTTGAAGATCCTTCGGGGGAAAAACTGTTTTTT. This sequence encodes CSVEDPSGEKLFF.